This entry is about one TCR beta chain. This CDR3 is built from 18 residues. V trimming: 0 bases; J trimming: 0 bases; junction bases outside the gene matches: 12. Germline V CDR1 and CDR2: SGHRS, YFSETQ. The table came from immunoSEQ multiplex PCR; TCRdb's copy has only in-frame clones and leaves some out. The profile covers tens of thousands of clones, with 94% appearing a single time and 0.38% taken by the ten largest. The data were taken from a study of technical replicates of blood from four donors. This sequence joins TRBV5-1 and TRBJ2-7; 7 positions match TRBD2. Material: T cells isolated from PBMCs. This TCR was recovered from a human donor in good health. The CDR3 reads CASSLDPLGGGSSYEQYF. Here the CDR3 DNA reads TGCGCCAGCAGCTTGGACCCCTTGGGGGGAGGGTCCTCCTACGAGCAGTACTTC.